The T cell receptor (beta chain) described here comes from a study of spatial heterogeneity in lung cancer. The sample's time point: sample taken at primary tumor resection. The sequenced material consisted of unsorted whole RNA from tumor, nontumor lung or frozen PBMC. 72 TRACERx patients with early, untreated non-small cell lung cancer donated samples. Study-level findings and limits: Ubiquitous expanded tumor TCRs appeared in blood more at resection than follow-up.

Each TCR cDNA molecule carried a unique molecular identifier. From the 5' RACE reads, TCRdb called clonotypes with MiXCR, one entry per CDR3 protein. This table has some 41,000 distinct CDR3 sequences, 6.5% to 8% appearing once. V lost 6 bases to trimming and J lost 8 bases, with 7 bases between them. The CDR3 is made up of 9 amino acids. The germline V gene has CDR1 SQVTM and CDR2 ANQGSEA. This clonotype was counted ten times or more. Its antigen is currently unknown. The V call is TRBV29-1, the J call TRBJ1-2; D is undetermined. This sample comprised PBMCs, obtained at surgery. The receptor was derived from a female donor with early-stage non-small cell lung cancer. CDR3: CSVNQGYTF. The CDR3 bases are TGCAGCGTCAATCAGGGCTACACCTTC.